The sequence of this T cell receptor beta chain was determined in a study of T-cell memory formation after mild COVID-19 (dated by TCRdb to the early 2020s). Regarding the study in general: Most TCR sequence clusters were specific to one of the two donors. The cohort was made up of two young adult volunteers, one female and one male, who were previously healthy. In two donors, T-cell clones that expanded and contracted after mild COVID-19 were followed by sequencing TCRalpha and TCRbeta repertoires longitudinally.

CDR1 SEHNR and CDR2 FQNEAQ are derived from the germline V gene (reference sequence). Trimming removed 9 bases from V and 10 bases from J, leaving 16 bases between the germline ends. The CDR3 runs 12 residues from the cysteine to the phenylalanine. The retained sequence is limited to the CDR3, 36 bases, with the frame set at the first base. This clonotype appeared a few times. The antigen it recognizes is unknown. It has no much larger one-base neighbor in the sample; base qualities were not kept. PBMCs were isolated by Ficoll-Paque density gradient centrifugation. The full study reports these points: Some responding clones were found in pre-infection memory, which suggests that pre-existing cross-reactive memory T cells took part in the SARS-CoV-2 response. SARS-CoV-2 specificity was not confirmed for the second-wave clones peaking on day 37. Contracting CD4+ clones were found mainly in CM and EM memory subsets, while CD8+ clones were enriched in EMRA. From day 15 to 85, contracting clones showed balanced CD4/CD8 phenotypes, whereas a second wave of clones that expanded from day 15 to 37 leaned towards CD4+. The study included only two mild cases, and larger cohorts that include severe cases with pre-infection samples were judged to be necessary.

The reads were generated on an Illumina NovaSeq 6000. Using 5'RACE with constant-segment primers, TCRalpha and TCRbeta cDNA libraries were constructed, with sample barcodes and unique molecular identifiers added in the process. Trizol reagent was used to extract RNA from every sample. Library amplification was performed in two PCR steps, and a second sample barcode and Illumina TruSeq adapters were introduced in the second step. Libraries were sequenced on an Illumina NovaSeq with 2 x 150 bp paired-end reads. Per the authors' processing: Reads were demultiplexed and collapsed into UMI-guided consensus sequences with migec v1.2.7. Using mixcr v2.1.11, the UMI consensuses were aligned to TRA and TRB V and J templates and assembled into clonotypes. Clonotypes were classified as expanded or contracted when called significant by both edgeR and NoisET, with noise models trained on biological replicates. For edgeR calls, the thresholds were a false discovery rate-adjusted p below 0.01 and a log2 fold-change of 1. As an exploratory analysis of dynamics, PCA with hierarchical clustering was applied to max-normalized trajectories of the 1000 most abundant clonotypes. Separately sequenced CD4+ and CD8+ repertoires were used to assign the CD4 or CD8 phenotype of responding clones. The public reads were reprocessed in TCRdb via fastp at Q25 and MiXCR, keeping in-frame beta chains. A single entry per CDR3 protein holds the most common genes and DNA from its merged rows. The V and J calls follow TCRdb's processing rather than the paper's. This sample is represented by under 300,000 distinct CDR3 sequences; around 16% of them were singletons. 22% of the sample is in the top ten clones.

The chain was built from TRBV7-9 and TRBJ2-1; the D assignment is uncertain and may be TRBD1 or TRBD2, with 5 bases supporting each. The receptor comes from a man aged 18 to 29 who had mild COVID-19 (a few samples of this study predate the infection). The sample titles of this study are shuffled in the database, so cell type and time point are left out; the donor was told from shared clones. Sequences were obtained from PBMCs or a T cell subset sorted from them (not recorded which). The CDR3 in this case is CASWWGFGEQFF. The DNA is as follows: TGTGCCAGTTGGTGGGGGTTCGGGGAGCAGTTCTTC.